The next 27 T cell receptor beta chains were all read from a single sample in a study of blood T cell repertoires in COVID-19. Clones were read by immunoSEQ multiplex PCR, and TCRdb kept only the in-frame ones, dropping some. The sample lists hundreds of thousands of clones; 70% to 90% were seen once. The sample taken for sequencing was peripheral blood. These receptors were obtained from a woman younger than 45 who had recovered from COVID-19.

The chain employs TRBV6-2 or TRBV6-3 and TRBJ1-2, with D possibly being TRBD1 (5 bases). Germline CDR1 and CDR2: MNHEY and SVGEGT. The CDR3 loop spans 15 amino acids. Deletions cut 3 bases from V and 8 bases from J, with 19 bases between. The CDR3 coding sequence is TGTGCCAGCAGTTATTATCCCGATACCAGGGCCGGCTACACCTTC. Its translation is CASSYYPDTRAGYTF.

As for this clone: One end of the junction does not line up with germline, which may come from a read error. The chain carries TRBV11-3 and TRBJ2-5; 13 bases are a match to TRBD2. The germline CDR1 and CDR2 sequences are SGHNT and YENEEA. This CDR3 is built from 16 residues. The CDR3 loop is CASSSGLAGDQETQYF. The CDR3, as DNA: TGTGCCAGCAGCTCAGGACTAGCGGGAGACCAGGAGACCCAGTACTTC. Full variable domain (remainder filled in from reference TRBV11-3 and TRBJ2-5): EAGVVQSPRYKIIEKKQPVAFWCNPISGHNTLYWYLQNLGQGPELLIRYENEEAVDDSQLPKDRFSAERLKGVDSTLKIQPAELGDSAVYLCASSSGLAGDQETQYFGPGTRLLVL.

The chain has TRBV19 and TRBJ1-5, with 9 bases matching TRBD1. V shed 5 bases, J shed 11 bases, and the junction held 16 bases outside the gene matches. Germline V gene data show CDR1 as LNHDA and CDR2 as SQIVND (reference sequence). The CDR3 runs to 16 residues. CDR3 protein: CASSVSYRGPGGSQHF. CDR3 in DNA: TGTGCCAGTAGTGTCTCCTACAGGGGGCCAGGGGGGTCCCAGCATTTT.

The CDR3, as DNA: TGTGCCAGCAGCTCAACCGGGACTAGCGACGAGCAGTACTTC. This encodes CASSSTGTSDEQYF. The chain employs TRBV7-6 and TRBJ2-7, with 10 bases aligning to TRBD2. Trimming took 4 bases from V and 5 from J; bases not matched to a gene: 5. Germline loops: CDR1 SGHVS, CDR2 FNYEAQ. The CDR3 sequence is 14 residues long.

V usage is TRBV13 and J usage is TRBJ1-4; D might be TRBD1 (6 bases). V lost 1 base to trimming and J lost 3 bases, with 9 bases between them. The CDR3 loop spans 15 amino acids. Germline CDR1 and CDR2: PRHDT and FYEKMQ (reference sequence). The CDR3 loop reads CASSLAAGANEKLFF. The CDR3 nucleotides are TGTGCCAGCAGCTTAGCGGCAGGGGCTAATGAAAAACTGTTTTTT.

The chain carries TRBV6-5 and TRBJ2-7; 10 positions agree with TRBD2. The CDR3 runs to 13 residues. The germline V gene has CDR1 MNHEY and CDR2 SVGAGI. Trimming at V came to 5 bases and at J to 4 bases, leaving 2 bases not matched to a gene. The chain's CDR3 is CASSRTSGYEQYF. The DNA for the CDR3 is TGTGCCAGCAGTCGGACTAGCGGTTACGAGCAGTACTTC.

The chain has TRBV3-1 (or the pseudogene TRBV3-2) and TRBJ2-2, with a weak D call TRBD1 (5 bases). Trimming removed 5 bases from V and 4 bases from J, with 14 bases in between. There are 15 residues in the CDR3. Germline V lookup: CDR1 LGHDT, CDR2 YNNKEL (reference sequence). CDR3 in amino acids: CASSTGHLLTGELFF. The CDR3 DNA reads TGTGCCAGCAGCACCGGACACCTTCTCACCGGGGAGCTGTTTTTT.

This chain connects TRBV19 to TRBJ2-7; possible D gene TRBD1, 5 bases. The germline CDR1 and CDR2 sequences are LNHDA and SQIVND (reference sequence). The CDR3 covers 12 residues. The ends were cut back, 8 bases at V and 1 base at J, with 9 bases in the middle. CDR3 in DNA: TGTGCCAGTGGGCCAGGGTCCTACGAGCAGTACTTC. This sequence encodes CASGPGSYEQYF.

The gene calls are TRBV2 and TRBJ2-1, with TRBD1 matching 9 bases. The CDR3 totals 12 residues. The germline gives CDR1 SNHLY, CDR2 FYNNEI. Trimming at V came to 6 bases and at J to 12 bases, leaving 6 bases not matched to a gene. DNA of the CDR3: TGTGCCAGCAGCTTTGGACAGGGGCGGCAGTTCTTC. Translation: CASSFGQGRQFF.

The V gene is TRBV9, the J gene TRBJ1-4, with 10 bases matching TRBD1. CDR1 and CDR2 (germline): SGDLS, YYNGEE. The CDR3 is made up of 17 amino acids. V was clipped by 1 base and J by 5 bases; unmatched bases: 8. The CDR3 bases are TGTGCCAGCAGCGTAAGGCCGCCGGGACAGGGGAATGAAAAACTGTTTTTT. It translates to CASSVRPPGQGNEKLFF.

This chain joins TRBV10-3 and TRBJ2-7, with 9 nucleotides matching TRBD2. CDR1 is ENHRY and CDR2 is SYGVKD in the germline V gene. J was trimmed by 4 bases and V by 0 bases; bases with no gene match: 10. CDR3 length equals 17 residues. The CDR3 is CAISESTGLAGRYEQYF. CDR3 coding DNA: TGTGCCATCAGTGAGTCCACCGGTCTAGCGGGGAGATACGAGCAGTACTTC.

This clone was detected a few times. The CDR3 DNA reads as TGTGCCAGCAGCCCCCTAGCACAGCCGGACACCATATATTTT. It yields the protein CASSPLAQPDTIYF. The chain links TRBV6-5 to TRBJ1-3, with D uncertain. The CDR3 totals 14 residues. The V end lost 6 bases, the J end lost 8 bases, and 17 bases lay between the germline ends. CDR1 is MNHEY and CDR2 is SVGAGI in the germline V gene.

The gene calls are TRBV4-1 and TRBJ2-2; possible D gene TRBD2, 6 bases. The CDR3 runs 15 residues. CDR1 is MGHRA, CDR2 YSYEKL, per germline. V was shortened by 1 base and J by 9 bases, with 15 bases between the two germline ends. CDR3 nucleotide sequence: TGCGCCAGCAGCCAAGTTACGCGGGGATTGCGGGAGCTGTTTTTT. It specifies CASSQVTRGLRELFF.

This clone was observed once. The CDR3 DNA reads as TGTGCCAGCAGCCTACCTTGGGGAGGCGCAGATACGCAGTATTTT. As protein: CASSLPWGGADTQYF. The chain is built from TRBV5-6 and TRBJ2-3, with D perhaps matching TRBD2 (6 bases). Trimming removed 4 bases from V and 4 bases from J, with 16 bases in between. This CDR3 is 15 amino acids long. CDR1 is SGHDT, CDR2 YYEEEE, per germline.

The rearrangement links TRBV5-5 to TRBJ1-1; no clear D. V dropped 0 bases and J dropped 4 bases, with 4 bases sitting between them. CDR1 and CDR2 from the germline V gene are SGHKS and YYEKEE (reference sequence). The CDR3 is 12 amino acids. CDR3 sequence (DNA): TGTGCCAGCAGCTTGGTAGTCACTGAAGCTTTCTTT. This sequence encodes CASSLVVTEAFF.

This chain links TRBV29-1 with TRBJ1-1; unclear D gene. V was clipped by 7 bases and J by 1 base, with 4 bases between them. Germline CDR1 reads SQVTM; CDR2 reads ANQGSEA. CDR3 length: 10 amino acids. CDR3 sequence: CSGENTEAFF. The CDR3 DNA sequence: TGCAGCGGCGAGAACACTGAAGCTTTCTTT.

The chain joins TRBV29-1 to TRBJ2-1, with a tentative D call TRBD1 (5 bases). With 7 bases removed from V and 10 bases from J, the gap between germline ends came to 17 bases. The CDR3 loop spans 12 amino acids. Germline CDR1 and CDR2: SQVTM and ANQGSEA. CDR3 nucleotide sequence: TGCAGCGCCATCCTAGGGGTACCGGAGCAGTTCTTC. Residues: CSAILGVPEQFF.

J is TRBJ2-3 and V is TRBV29-1; D gene ambiguous. CDR1 is SQVTM, CDR2 ANQGSEA, per germline. V lost 8 bases, J lost 2 bases, and 11 bases lay in between. The CDR3 extends over 12 amino acids. CDR3 in amino acids: CSTGILTDTQYF. In DNA form, the CDR3 reads TGCAGCACCGGTATCCTCACAGATACGCAGTATTTT.

This rearrangement joins TRBV5-6 to TRBJ2-7, with D unclear. Trimming took off 1 base at V and 1 base at J, with 6 bases between the two ends. CDR3 length equals 13 residues. In germline, CDR1 is SGHDT, CDR2 YYEEEE. The CDR3 DNA reads as TGTGCCAGCAGCTTGATCCGTTCCTACGAGCAGTACTTC. Its translation is CASSLIRSYEQYF.

J is TRBJ2-7 and V is TRBV14; TRBD2 might be the D (7 bases). Deletions cut 0 bases from V and 7 bases from J, with 13 bases between. This CDR3 contains 14 residues. CDR1 is SGHDN, CDR2 FVKESK, per germline. CDR3 in DNA: TGTGCCAGCAGCCAAGATGGGGGGGCGTTGGAGCAGTACTTC. It codes for CASSQDGGALEQYF.

This chain joins TRBV7-9 and TRBJ2-1, with D tentatively TRBD1 (5 bases). In germline, CDR1 is SEHNR, CDR2 FQNEAQ (reference sequence). Deletions cut 6 bases from V and 9 bases from J, with 18 bases between. The CDR3 contains 14 residues. The CDR3 here is CASRPTTGSPEQFF. The CDR3 DNA sequence: TGTGCCAGCAGGCCTACCACAGGCAGTCCTGAGCAGTTCTTC. The full variable domain, in which reference TRBV7-9 and TRBJ2-1 provide the parts outside the CDR3, is DTGVSQNPRHKITKRGQNVTFRCDPISEHNRLYWYRQTLGQGPEFLTYFQNEAQLEKSRLLSDRFSAERPKGSFSTLEIQRTEQGDSAMYLCASRPTTGSPEQFFGPGTRLTVL.

The rearrangement links TRBV30 to TRBJ2-5, with D perhaps matching TRBD2 (6 bases). The CDR3 has 14 amino acids. Trimming pared 2 bases from V and 3 bases from J, leaving 13 bases between. Germline CDR1 and CDR2: GTSNPN and SVGIG (reference sequence). The CDR3 reads CAWSHIGGEETQYF. The CDR3 DNA sequence: TGTGCCTGGAGTCACATCGGGGGTGAAGAGACCCAGTACTTC.

This clone has only one observation. The chain has TRBV3-1 (or the pseudogene TRBV3-2) and TRBJ1-6; 10 nucleotides match TRBD1. V shed 2 bases, J shed 9 bases, and the junction held 10 bases outside the gene matches. CDR3 length equals 17 residues. CDR1 and CDR2 (germline): LGHDT, YNNKEL (reference sequence). The CDR3: CASSQWGLGQGSSPLHF. The CDR3 DNA reads TGTGCCAGCAGCCAATGGGGGTTGGGACAGGGGAGTTCACCCCTCCACTTT.

This clone showed up just once. This chain uses TRBV28 with TRBJ1-3; no clear D gene. V was trimmed by 7 bases and J by 0 bases, leaving 10 bases between them. The germline gives CDR1 MDHEN, CDR2 SYDVKM. The CDR3 has 14 residues. CDR3 region: CASKTRTSGNTIYF. In nucleotides, the CDR3 is TGTGCCAGCAAAACGCGTACCTCTGGAAACACCATATATTTT.

The chain links TRBV7-2 to TRBJ2-7; 7 bases fit TRBD2. This CDR3 has 14 residues. With 3 bases clipped from V and 6 bases from J, the junction kept 8 bases outside the gene matches. CDR1 is SGHTA, CDR2 FQGNSA, per germline. The CDR3 reads CASSFNRGVTEQYF. CDR3 bases: TGTGCCAGCAGCTTTAATCGGGGGGTGACCGAGCAGTACTTC.

This clone was observed a few times. The gene calls are TRBV7-9 and TRBJ1-5; 9 bases agree with TRBD1. The CDR3 length is 17 residues. V trimming: 5 bases; J trimming: 4 bases; junction bases outside the gene matches: 12. Germline CDR1 and CDR2: SEHNR and FQNEAQ (reference sequence). CDR3 sequence (DNA): TGTGCCAGCAGCCAACTAAGACCCGGACAGGGGAATCAGCCCCAGCATTTT. Protein sequence: CASSQLRPGQGNQPQHF.

This clone was seen only a few times. V is TRBV2 and J is TRBJ1-6, with D tentatively TRBD1 (5 bases). The germline V gene has CDR1 SNHLY and CDR2 FYNNEI. Deletions cut 11 bases from V and 9 bases from J, with 20 bases between. There are 14 residues in the CDR3. The CDR3 nucleotides are TGTGCCTCCTTGGGGGAGGCTAGAGTTTCACCCCTCCACTTT. It codes for CASLGEARVSPLHF. The full variable domain, its missing parts supplied by reference TRBV2 and TRBJ1-6, is EPEVTQTPSHQVTQMGQEVILRCVPISNHLYFYWYRQILGQKVEFLVSFYNNEISEKSEIFDDQFSVERPDGSNFTLKIRSTKLEDSAMYFCASLGEARVSPLHFGNGTRLTVT.